This TCR beta chain derives from a study of post-analysis software for immune sequencing data. Study as a whole: In terms of disease course, relapsing-remitting, secondary progressive and progressive-relapsing multiple sclerosis were included. Study findings and constraints: Relative to controls, patients had a few TRBV segments at higher frequency, with TRBV5-6, TRBV5-1 and TRBV20-1 among these. When compared against controls, multiple sclerosis patients showed significantly lower normalized Chao1 diversity. By F measure, samples from a shared preparation batch strongly co-clustered.

The CDR3 totals 13 residues. V shed 8 bases and J 6 bases; nucleotides not matched to a gene: 4. TCR beta cDNA libraries included unique molecular identifiers. Starting from around 0.96 to 9.9 million T cells, the study yielded roughly 0.5 million cDNA molecules. TCRdb re-called the PCR reads through MiXCR, storing one row per CDR3 protein. The table has hundreds of thousands of distinct CDR3 sequences, roughly 30% seen once. On this clonotype itself: Its antigen is as yet unknown.

The sequenced sample was blood. The V gene is TRBV12-3 or TRBV12-4, the J gene TRBJ1-5; 10 bases align to TRBD1. This TCR was recovered from a girl aged 10-17 years with multiple sclerosis. CDR3 DNA sequence: TGTGCCAGCGCCGGGGACAGGGGTCAGCCCCAGCATTTT. Translation gives CASAGDRGQPQHF.